Below are 3 T cell receptor beta chains sequenced from a single sample in a study of shared clonotypes between healthy human individuals. TCRdb's copy holds only in-frame clones and misses some; the assay was immunoSEQ multiplex PCR. This table holds some 1.4 million clones, roughly 96% found once. Sequencing was carried out using naive CD4+ T cells sorted from blood. The subset is: CD45RA+ positively selected. All receptors come from a man aged 25-40 years in good health.

The chain carries TRBV27 and TRBJ1-2, with D perhaps matching TRBD1 (5 bases). This CDR3 is built from 14 residues. The germline CDR1 and CDR2 sequences are MNHEY and SMNVEV (reference sequence). In DNA, the CDR3 is TGTGTAACGATTCAAAGGGACGCTCGACATGGCTACACCTTC. It specifies CVTIQRDARHGYTF.

The chain links TRBV27 to TRBJ2-7; D uncertain. Germline CDR1 MNHEY, CDR2 SMNVEV (reference sequence). The CDR3 length is 17 residues. Between the trimmed V and J ends, which lost 0 bases and 5 bases, there was a span of 20 bases. The DNA of the CDR3 is TGTGCCAGCAGTTTATCATGGGCCCGACTCATACCTAACGAGCAGTACTTC. It yields the protein CASSLSWARLIPNEQYF.

About this clone itself: The same CDR3 also results from other DNA sequences found in this sample. The V call is TRBV5-1, the J call TRBJ2-2; D call uncertain. CDR3 length: 14 amino acids. V was cut by 2 bases and J by 0 bases, with 5 bases left in between. Per germline, CDR1 SGHRS and CDR2 YFSETQ. CDR3 nucleotides: TGCGCCAGCAGCTTTGATACGAACACCGGGGAGCTGTTTTTT. It codes for CASSFDTNTGELFF.